This passage covers 9 T cell receptor beta chains from one sample sequenced in a study of T-cell memory formation after mild COVID-19. TCRdb re-called the 5' RACE reads through MiXCR, storing one row per CDR3 protein. Found here are 350,000 or so distinct CDR3 sequences, more than 20% of them singletons; the top ten hold approximately 13%. The specimen was PBMCs or a T cell subset sorted from them (not recorded which). The receptors were sampled from an adult woman who had mild COVID-19 (a few samples of this study predate the infection). Cell type and time point are not known.

This clonotype was counted a few times. This chain uses TRBV24-1 with TRBJ2-7; D is possibly TRBD2 (5 bases). V gave up 4 bases and J gave up 6 bases, with 12 bases separating them. Germline CDR1 reads KGHDR; CDR2 reads SFDVKD. The CDR3 has 13 residues. CDR3 residues: CATSEDGIGEQYF. The CDR3 DNA sequence: TGTGCCACCAGTGAGGACGGGATCGGCGAGCAGTACTTC.

The chain is built from TRBV5-1 and TRBJ1-1, with 10 bases matching TRBD1. The CDR3 runs 16 residues. Germline V CDR1 and CDR2: SGHRS, YFSETQ. V gave up 4 bases and J gave up 1 base; unmatched junction bases: 7. CDR3 region: CASSIGTGDKNTEAFF. The CDR3 DNA sequence: TGCGCCAGCAGCATCGGGACAGGGGATAAGAACACTGAAGCTTTCTTT.

In its sample, this clonotype was seen a few times. The V gene is TRBV24-1, the J gene TRBJ2-3, with TRBD2 identical over 7 bases. With V trimmed by 6 bases and J by 5 bases, 4 bases remained unmatched. CDR3 length: 13 residues. Germline CDR1 reads KGHDR; CDR2 reads SFDVKD. CDR3 DNA sequence: TGTGCCACCAGTTGGGCGGGGGAAGATACGCAGTATTTT. Its translation: CATSWAGEDTQYF.

This clonotype has ten or more counts. The chain recombines TRBV30 with TRBJ2-7; TRBD1 aligns across 10 bases. With 4 bases clipped from V and 3 bases from J, the junction kept 6 bases outside the gene matches. CDR1 is GTSNPN, CDR2 SVGIG, per germline (reference sequence). The CDR3 covers 14 residues. CDR3 in DNA: TGTGCCTGGAAACCGGGACAGGGGTTCTACGAGCAGTACTTC. Protein sequence: CAWKPGQGFYEQYF.

The sample holds a few counts of this clonotype. The genes are TRBV4-1 and TRBJ1-2; no clear D. Germline V CDR1 and CDR2: MGHRA, YSYEKL. This CDR3 comprises 11 residues. V was trimmed by 8 bases and J by 7 bases, leaving 11 bases between them. The chain's CDR3 is CASEKGFGYTF. CDR3 in DNA: TGCGCCAGCGAGAAGGGCTTTGGCTACACCTTC.

The chain carries TRBV4-1 and TRBJ2-2, with D hard to call. The V gene's germline CDR1 is MGHRA and CDR2 YSYEKL. Deletions cut 0 bases from V and 5 bases from J, with 13 bases between. CDR3 length equals 16 residues. The CDR3 DNA reads TGCGCCAGCAGCCAAGATCGAACCGAGAGAACCGGGGAGCTGTTTTTT. Translation: CASSQDRTERTGELFF.

This chain links TRBV20-1 with TRBJ2-3, with 10 bases that match TRBD2. Germline assignment: CDR1 DFQATT and CDR2 SNEGSKA (reference sequence). V dropped 5 bases and J dropped 2; count of bases not matched to a gene: 10. This CDR3 contains 16 residues. The CDR3 nucleotides read TGCAGTGCTGTGTCGCTAGCGGGGGCTACCACAGATACGCAGTATTTT. This sequence encodes CSAVSLAGATTDTQYF.

This clonotype was seen many times. The chain is built from TRBV5-4 and TRBJ2-3, with a weak D call TRBD1 (6 bases). The CDR3 spans 14 residues. Germline V gene sequence: CDR1 SGHNT, CDR2 YYREEE (reference sequence). Trimming took 4 bases from V and 2 from J, leaving 11 bases between them. CDR3 residues: CASSPGQSTDTQYF. CDR3 sequence (DNA): TGTGCCAGCAGCCCCGGACAGTCCACAGATACGCAGTATTTT.

In its sample, this clonotype was seen a few times. The J gene is TRBJ1-3, the V gene TRBV18, with unresolved D. V was cut by 3 bases and J by 0 bases, with 6 bases left in between. This CDR3 comprises 14 residues. The germline CDR1 and CDR2 sequences are KGHSH and LQKENI. This chain's CDR3 is CASSPTNSGNTIYF. The CDR3 DNA sequence: TGTGCCAGCTCACCGACGAACTCTGGAAACACCATATATTTT.